These 4 T cell receptor beta chains were sequenced from one sample in a study of control samples from healthy donors and cancer patients. The method was immunoSEQ multiplex PCR; TCRdb's version includes in-frame clones alone and lacks a portion of them. The sample lists 150,000 or so clones, 88% occurring once. The specimen sequenced was blood. Source of these receptors: a young man in good health.

This chain connects TRBV7-8 to TRBJ2-1; 9 nucleotides line up with TRBD2. With V trimmed by 7 bases and J by 7 bases, 11 bases remained unmatched. Germline CDR1 SGHVS, CDR2 FQNEAQ. This CDR3 has 15 residues. CDR3 DNA: TGTGCCAGCAAGACGGGACTAGCCGAAAAAAATGAGCAGTTCTTC. It specifies CASKTGLAEKNEQFF.

CDR3 DNA sequence: TGTGCCTGGAGACAGGGCCTCAACACTGAAGCTTTCTTT. Amino acid sequence: CAWRQGLNTEAFF. The V gene is TRBV30, the J gene TRBJ1-1; D may be TRBD1 (6 bases). V was trimmed by 3 bases and J by 2 bases, leaving 10 bases between them. The CDR3 covers 13 residues. Germline values: CDR1 GTSNPN, CDR2 SVGIG (reference sequence). The full variable domain, completed using reference TRBV30 and TRBJ1-1, is SQTIHQWPATLVQPVGSPLSLECTVEGTSNPNLYWYRQAAGRGLQLLFYSVGIGQISSEVPQNLSASRPQDRQFILSSKKLLLSDSGFYLCAWRQGLNTEAFFGQGTRLTVV.

V is TRBV14 and J is TRBJ1-1; 8 bases are shared with TRBD1. Germline V CDR1 and CDR2: SGHDN, FVKESK. V shed 0 bases, J shed 4 bases, and the junction held 1 base outside the gene matches. The CDR3 covers 14 residues. Here the CDR3 reads CASSQDTGGTEAFF. The CDR3 nucleotides are TGTGCCAGCAGCCAAGATACAGGGGGCACTGAAGCTTTCTTT.

V is TRBV5-1 and J is TRBJ2-1; D is uncertain. Trimming removed 4 bases from V and 0 bases from J, with 11 bases in between. This CDR3 spans 15 amino acids. Looked up from germline, CDR1 is SGHRS and CDR2 is YFSETQ. CDR3 amino acids: CASSVDRYSYNEQFF. The CDR3 nucleotides read TGCGCCAGCAGCGTGGACCGATACTCCTACAATGAGCAGTTCTTC.